These 17 T cell receptor beta chains came from one sample sequenced in a study of blood T cell repertoires in COVID-19. The protocol was immunoSEQ multiplex PCR, while the TCRdb copy is restricted to in-frame clones and leaves out a portion. The sample contains some 220,000 clones, about 79% of which appear only once. Sequences were obtained from peripheral blood. These receptors were collected from a man aged 50-59 years with active or convalescent COVID-19.

The chain couples TRBV21-1 to TRBJ2-7; the table's D gene call, TRBD2, was not cross checked with the DNA. TRBV21-1 is annotated as a pseudogene. The length of the CDR3 is 13 residues. For the CDR3, the DNA is TGTGCCAGCAGCACAGCCCCGCCGGGCGAGCAGTACTTC. Its translation is CASSTAPPGEQYF.

This clone appeared a few times. V is TRBV10-3 and J is TRBJ2-5, with D hard to call. The ends were cut back, 10 bases at V and 1 base at J, with 10 bases in the middle. Looked up from germline, CDR1 is ENHRY and CDR2 is SYGVKD. CDR3 length: 12 residues. In DNA form, the CDR3 reads TGTGCCACCAGACAAAGCCAAGAGACCCAGTACTTC. This codes for CATRQSQETQYF.

The chain carries TRBV19 and TRBJ2-4, with 9 bases identical to TRBD1. The CDR3 spans 16 residues. Germline V gene data show CDR1 as LNHDA and CDR2 as SQIVND (reference sequence). V lost 7 bases and J lost 2; bases outside the gene matches: 9. The CDR3 region is CASTSRDRVPKNIQYF. The CDR3 bases are TGTGCCAGTACCTCCCGGGACAGGGTACCCAAAAACATTCAGTACTTC.

A few counts support this clone. The J gene is TRBJ2-3, the V gene TRBV7-2; possibly TRBD2 for D (5 bases). Trimming stripped 2 bases from V and 5 bases from J, with 8 bases between. This CDR3 has 13 residues. Germline CDR1 SGHTA, CDR2 FQGNSA. The DNA of the CDR3 is TGTGCCAGCAGCTTACTGGGAGAAGATACGCAGTATTTT. Residues: CASSLLGEDTQYF.

V gene TRBV5-1 combines with J gene TRBJ1-4; TRBD1 matches at 7 bases. The trim removed 4 bases at V and 7 bases at J, leaving 10 bases unmatched. Looked up from germline, CDR1 is SGHRS and CDR2 is YFSETQ. This CDR3 contains 15 residues. The CDR3 loop is CASSVGGAVGEKLFF. The DNA for the CDR3 is TGCGCCAGCAGCGTAGGGGGCGCAGTGGGTGAAAAACTGTTTTTT.

This chain links TRBV5-1 with TRBJ1-2; a possible D gene is TRBD1 (6 bases). Between the trimmed V and J ends, which lost 4 bases and 4 bases, there was a span of 14 bases. This CDR3 is 14 amino acids long. Germline CDR1 reads SGHRS; CDR2 reads YFSETQ. CDR3 DNA sequence: TGCGCCAGCAGCACGAACAGGGCTCTCTATGGCTACACCTTC. Protein sequence: CASSTNRALYGYTF.

V and J are TRBV30 and TRBJ1-2; D perhaps matches TRBD1 (5 bases). The V and J ends lost 3 bases and 4 bases respectively, with 9 bases between them. The CDR3 totals 12 residues. The germline gives CDR1 GTSNPN, CDR2 SVGIG (reference sequence). The CDR3 is CAWSDSFYGYTF. CDR3 coding DNA: TGTGCCTGGAGCGACAGTTTCTATGGCTACACCTTC.

V and J are TRBV12-3 or TRBV12-4 and TRBJ2-1; D is possibly TRBD1 (5 bases). The ends were cut back, 1 base at V and 7 bases at J, with 8 bases in the middle. The CDR3 is 13 residues long. The CDR3, as DNA: TGTGCCAGCAGTTTAGTGCCAGGGAATGAGCAGTTCTTC. This sequence encodes CASSLVPGNEQFF.

V usage is TRBV19 and J usage is TRBJ1-1, with unresolved D. V lost 3 bases, J lost 1 base, and 6 bases lay in between. CDR1 and CDR2 (germline): LNHDA, SQIVND (reference sequence). The CDR3 totals 13 residues. CDR3 amino acids: CASSIFWNTEAFF. The CDR3, as DNA: TGTGCCAGTAGTATTTTCTGGAACACTGAAGCTTTCTTT.

The count of this clone is one. This chain links TRBV3-1 (or the pseudogene TRBV3-2) with TRBJ2-7, with D possibly being TRBD1 (6 bases). Germline assignment: CDR1 LGHDT and CDR2 YNNKEL (reference sequence). The V gene lost 4 bases and the J gene lost 0 bases, with 10 bases spanning the gap. CDR3 length: 14 amino acids. The CDR3 spells CASSLTGSSYEQYF. The CDR3 DNA is TGTGCCAGCAGCCTTACAGGGAGCTCCTACGAGCAGTACTTC.

This chain joins TRBV28 and TRBJ1-2, with 7 bases identical to TRBD1. The V and J ends lost 9 bases and 2 bases, in that order; junction bases with no gene match: 3. The CDR3 has 12 amino acids. Per germline, CDR1 MDHEN and CDR2 SYDVKM. DNA of the CDR3: TGTGCCAGATGGGACAGAAACTATGGCTACACCTTC. This gives the protein CARWDRNYGYTF.

The rearrangement links TRBV18 to TRBJ1-2; unclear D gene. V was trimmed by 10 bases and J by 6 bases, leaving 21 bases between them. The CDR3 contains 14 residues. Germline CDR1 KGHSH, CDR2 LQKENI. In nucleotides, the CDR3 is TGTGCCACGAGAGCGGCTGGACCCCGCGATGGCTACACCTTC. It is translated as CATRAAGPRDGYTF. Variable domain in full (rest from reference TRBV18 and TRBJ1-2): NAGVMQNPRHLVRRRGQEARLRCSPMKGHSHVYWYRQLPEEGLKFMVYLQKENIIDESGMPKERFSAEFPKEGPSILRIQQVVRGDSAAYFCATRAAGPRDGYTFGSGTRLTVV.

The chain has TRBV5-1 and TRBJ2-2, with a weak D call TRBD1 (6 bases). V gave up 6 bases and J gave up 1 base, with 10 bases separating them. This CDR3 is 14 amino acids long. Germline lookup yields CDR1 SGHRS and CDR2 YFSETQ. The DNA of the CDR3 is TGCGCCAGCACCCAAGGGGGGAACACCGGGGAGCTGTTTTTT. It yields the protein CASTQGGNTGELFF.

This sequence joins TRBV18 and TRBJ1-2; a possible D gene is TRBD1 (6 bases). The germline V gene has CDR1 KGHSH and CDR2 LQKENI. The CDR3 sequence is 12 residues long. V lost 2 bases, J lost 8 bases, and 9 bases lay in between. The CDR3 DNA sequence: TGTGCCAGCTCACCAGGGGGCGAGGGCTACACCTTC. Encoded protein: CASSPGGEGYTF.

The genes are TRBV6-5 and TRBJ2-7; no reliable D call. Between the trimmed V and J ends, which lost 5 bases and 2 bases, there was a span of 10 bases. The CDR3 loop spans 13 amino acids. Germline-derived CDR1 and CDR2 are MNHEY and SVGAGI. The CDR3, as DNA: TGTGCCAGCAGTCTCGGGTCTACCTACGAGCAGTACTTC. It translates to CASSLGSTYEQYF.

The gene calls are TRBV19 and TRBJ1-5, with no clear D. Per germline, CDR1 LNHDA and CDR2 SQIVND (reference sequence). Trimming left V 3 bases short and J 11 bases short, with 8 bases between. CDR3 length equals 11 residues. The CDR3 reads CASSIGFAQHF. The CDR3 region has the DNA TGTGCCAGTAGTATCGGGTTCGCCCAGCATTTT.

The chain recombines TRBV20-1 with TRBJ1-2; 8 positions agree with TRBD1. CDR3 length: 11 amino acids. V was clipped by 6 bases and J by 8 bases; unmatched bases: 5. Germline V CDR1 and CDR2: DFQATT, SNEGSKA (reference sequence). DNA of the CDR3: TGCAGTGCGGACAGGGTATGGGGCTACACCTTC. This encodes CSADRVWGYTF.